The TCR beta chain under discussion was sequenced for a study of T cell responses to AZD1222 COVID-19 vaccine. Generated by immunoSEQ multiplex PCR, the TCRdb table keeps only in-frame clones and is missing some. Here the sample spans around 90,000 clones, approximately 90% being singletons. Points from the study as a whole: At 160-218 and 743-854, vaccine-associated CD4 TCRs were dominant, and they spanned spike. Rises in breadth and depth of Spike-specific TCRs came after two AZD1222 doses. Reportedly, nearly half of unique spike TCRs recognized epitopes outside B.1.351/B.1.1.7 mutations. Recipients of AZD1222 seropositive at baseline numbered only 6 or 7.

Germline V gene sequence: CDR1 GTSNPN, CDR2 SVGIG (reference sequence). The CDR3 consists of 10 residues. V was trimmed by 3 bases and J by 6 bases, leaving 2 bases between them. In regard to this clone: The antigen is unknown.

The V call is TRBV30, the J call TRBJ2-2, with D unresolved. The receptor was isolated from an adult in good health. The sample in question was peripheral blood, obtained on day 0 of AZD1222 vaccination. The CDR3 sequence is CAWRPGELFF. The DNA for the CDR3 is TGTGCCTGGAGGCCCGGGGAGCTGTTTTTT.